A selection of T cell receptor beta chains follows, all from one sample in a study of cytomegalovirus exposure and HLA in healthy donors. Produced via immunoSEQ multiplex PCR; TCRdb's table is partial and in-frame only. The table records some 44,000 clones, roughly half of them present only once. The sequenced sample was PBMCs. Every receptor here comes from a human donor in good health. Each CDR3 is given with its conserved first and last residue. Each record gives: CDR3 protein, CDR3 DNA, D gene, V gene, clone size, J gene. The D gene is left open where the match is weak. Only some rows state a clone size, as once, few, many or a class for expanded clones.

CATKRNYNSPLHF,TGTGCCACCAAGCGGAACTATAATTCACCCCTCCACTTT,-,TRBV15,-,TRBJ1-6
CASSSRQGPYSNQPQHF,TGTGCCAGCAGTTCGAGACAGGGGCCGTATAGCAATCAGCCCCAGCATTTT,TRBD1,TRBV27,-,TRBJ1-5
CASRVGDKSYEQYF,TGTGCCAGCAGGGTCGGGGACAAGTCCTACGAGCAGTACTTC,-,TRBV6-5,-,TRBJ2-7
CASASTGSGNTIYF,TGCGCCAGCGCATCCACAGGGTCTGGAAACACCATATATTTT,-,TRBV5-1,-,TRBJ1-3
CASSFSGVGMNTEAFF,TGTGCCAGCAGCTTCTCAGGGGTGGGGATGAACACTGAAGCTTTCTTT,-,TRBV5-5,-,TRBJ1-1
CASSEFRGLSYNEQFF,TGCGCCAGCAGTGAGTTCCGGGGACTCTCCTACAATGAGCAGTTCTTC,-,TRBV10-1,-,TRBJ2-1
CACRRAPLREQYF,TGTGCCTGTCGGCGGGCCCCTCTGCGGGAGCAGTACTTC,-,TRBV30,-,TRBJ2-7
CASRQGSREKLFF,TGTGCCAGCCGACAGGGGTCTAGGGAAAAACTGTTTTTT,TRBD1,TRBV6-6,few,TRBJ1-4
CASSRGVGGVGANVLTF,TGTGCCAGCAGCCGGGGGGTAGGGGGCGTTGGGGCCAACGTCCTGACTTTC,-,TRBV4-2,-,TRBJ2-6
CASSLWASGGQETQYF,TGTGCCAGCAGCTTATGGGCTAGCGGGGGCCAAGAGACCCAGTACTTC,TRBD2,TRBV7-2,-,TRBJ2-5
CASSLTGTGAYGYTF,TGTGCCAGCAGCTTAACAGGGACAGGGGCCTATGGCTACACCTTC,TRBD1,TRBV7-3,-,TRBJ1-2
CASSPSMNSPLHF,TGTGCCAGCAGCCCGAGCATGAACTCACCCCTCCACTTT,-,TRBV7-2,-,TRBJ1-6
CASMSTGELFF,TGTGCCAGTATGTCGACCGGGGAGCTGTTTTTT,-,TRBV6-5,-,TRBJ2-2
CARSFCLDREETQYF,TGTGCCAGAAGCTTTTGTCTTGACAGGGAAGAGACCCAGTACTTC,TRBD1,TRBV5-3,-,TRBJ2-5
CASSLGLESYEQYF,TGTGCCAGCAGCTTGGGTCTAGAGAGCTACGAGCAGTACTTC,-,TRBV5-4,-,TRBJ2-7
CASSTGPTASEKLFF,TGTGCCAGCAGTACCGGTCCTACTGCGAGTGAAAAACTGTTTTTT,-,TRBV6-1,few,TRBJ1-4
CASSGGSSGSGWNEQFF,TGTGCCAGCAGCGGAGGCTCTAGCGGATCCGGTTGGAATGAGCAGTTCTTC,TRBD2,TRBV9,-,TRBJ2-1
CATALGGPKNIQYF,TGTGCCACCGCCTTGGGGGGTCCCAAAAACATTCAGTACTTC,-,TRBV6-1,-,TRBJ2-4
CAIRRQGETYEQYF,TGTGCCATCAGGCGACAGGGGGAAACCTACGAGCAGTACTTC,TRBD1,TRBV10-3,-,TRBJ2-7
CASSSGQNRGGYTF,TGTGCCAGCAGCAGTGGACAGAACCGGGGTGGCTACACCTTC,-,TRBV7-6,-,TRBJ1-2
CASSLLPSLNQRGSSYNEQFF,TGTGCCAGCTCACTTCTGCCCTCATTGAACCAACGCGGGAGCTCCTACAATGAGCAGTTCTTC,TRBD2,TRBV18,few,TRBJ2-1
CASSSMGGRGNIQYF,TGTGCCAGCAGCTCCATGGGAGGGAGAGGGAACATTCAGTACTTC,TRBD2,TRBV7-8,-,TRBJ2-4
CASSSRLESTDTQYF,TGTGCCAGCAGCTCGCGACTGGAAAGCACAGATACGCAGTATTTT,-,TRBV7-9,-,TRBJ2-3
CASSTGGLYQETQYF,TGTGCCAGCAGTACCGGCGGACTCTACCAAGAGACCCAGTACTTC,-,TRBV9,-,TRBJ2-5
CASSFRDRGSPNTEAFF,TGTGCCAGCAGCTTCCGGGACAGGGGATCCCCCAACACTGAAGCTTTCTTT,TRBD1,TRBV5-8,-,TRBJ1-1
CAIRVAGAHTGELFF,TGTGCCATCAGGGTAGCGGGGGCGCACACCGGGGAGCTGTTTTTT,TRBD2,TRBV10-3,-,TRBJ2-2
CASSQDGTGEGYTF,TGCGCCAGCAGCCAAGATGGGACAGGGGAGGGCTACACCTTC,TRBD1,TRBV4-3,few,TRBJ1-2
CSVRQGNQPQHF,TGCAGCGTTAGGCAGGGCAATCAGCCCCAGCATTTT,-,TRBV29-1,-,TRBJ1-5
CASRRARTSGGETQYF,TGCGCCAGCAGGCGAGCAAGGACTAGCGGGGGGGAGACCCAGTACTTC,TRBD2,TRBV10-2,-,TRBJ2-5
CASSQDRATGELFF,TGTGCCAGCAGCCAGGACAGGGCCACCGGGGAGCTGTTTTTT,TRBD1,TRBV6-1,-,TRBJ2-2
CASSIDRHREQFF,TGTGCCAGTAGTATAGATCGTCACCGGGAGCAGTTCTTC,-,TRBV19,-,TRBJ2-1
CASSVGLPGTSGQETQYF,TGTGCCAGCAGCGTAGGGCTTCCGGGGACTAGTGGGCAAGAGACCCAGTACTTC,TRBD2,TRBV9,few,TRBJ2-5
CAISRTGADTQYF,TGTGCCATCAGTAGAACAGGGGCAGATACGCAGTATTTT,TRBD1,TRBV10-3,-,TRBJ2-3
CASMDGGHTIYF,TGTGCCAGTATGGACGGCGGGCACACCATATATTTT,-,TRBV6-1,-,TRBJ1-3